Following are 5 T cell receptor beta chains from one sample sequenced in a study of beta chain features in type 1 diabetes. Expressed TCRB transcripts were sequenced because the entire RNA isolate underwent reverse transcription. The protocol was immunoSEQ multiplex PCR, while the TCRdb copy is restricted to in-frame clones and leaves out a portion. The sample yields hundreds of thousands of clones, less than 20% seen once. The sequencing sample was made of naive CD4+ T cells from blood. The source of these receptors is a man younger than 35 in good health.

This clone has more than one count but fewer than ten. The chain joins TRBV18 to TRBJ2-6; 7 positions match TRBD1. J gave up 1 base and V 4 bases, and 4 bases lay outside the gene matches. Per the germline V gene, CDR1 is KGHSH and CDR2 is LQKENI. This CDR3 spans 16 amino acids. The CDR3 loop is CASSRRQGSGANVLTF. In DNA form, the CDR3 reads TGTGCCAGCTCACGAAGACAGGGATCTGGGGCCAACGTCCTGACTTTC.

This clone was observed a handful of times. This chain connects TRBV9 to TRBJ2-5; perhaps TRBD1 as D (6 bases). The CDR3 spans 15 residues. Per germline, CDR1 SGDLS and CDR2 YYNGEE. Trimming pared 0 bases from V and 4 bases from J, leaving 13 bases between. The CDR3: CASSVVDSRGETQYF. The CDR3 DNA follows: TGTGCCAGCAGCGTAGTCGACAGCAGGGGAGAGACCCAGTACTTC. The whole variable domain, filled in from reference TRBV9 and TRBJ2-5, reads DSGVTQTPKHLITATGQRVTLRCSPRSGDLSVYWYQQSLDQGLQFLIQYYNGEERAKGNILERFSAQQFPDLHSELNLSSLELGDSALYFCASSVVDSRGETQYFGPGTRLLVL.

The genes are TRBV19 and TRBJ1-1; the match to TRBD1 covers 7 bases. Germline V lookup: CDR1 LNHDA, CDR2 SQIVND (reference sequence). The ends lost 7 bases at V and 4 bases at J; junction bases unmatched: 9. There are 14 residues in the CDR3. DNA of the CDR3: TGTGCCAGTACCTTGGACAGGCTAACCACTGAAGCTTTCTTT. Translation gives CASTLDRLTTEAFF.

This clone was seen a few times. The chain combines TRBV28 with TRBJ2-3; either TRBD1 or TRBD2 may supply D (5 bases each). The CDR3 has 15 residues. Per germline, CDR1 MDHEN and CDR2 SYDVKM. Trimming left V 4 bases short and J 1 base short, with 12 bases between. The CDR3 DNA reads TGTGCCAGCAGTTCCTCGGGGACCCGCACAGATACGCAGTATTTT. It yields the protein CASSSSGTRTDTQYF.

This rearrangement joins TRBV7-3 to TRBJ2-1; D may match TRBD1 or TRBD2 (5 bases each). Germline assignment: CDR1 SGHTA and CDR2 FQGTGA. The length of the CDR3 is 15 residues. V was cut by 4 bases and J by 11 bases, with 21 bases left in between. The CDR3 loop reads CASSSGDRPTMKQFF. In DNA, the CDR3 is TGTGCCAGCAGCTCCGGGGACCGACCTACAATGAAGCAGTTCTTC.